Listed here are 20 T cell receptor beta chains from one sample, sequenced in a study of long-term antiretroviral therapy in people with HIV. The libraries were made with immunoSEQ v3.0 at survey level. Profiled with immunoSEQ multiplex PCR; TCRdb holds only in-frame clones, not every one. The sample records roughly 37,000 clones, approximately 80% being singletons. The sample was unsorted PBMCs, taken 3.4 years after starting antiretroviral therapy. The receptor source for this set is a man aged 25 to 45 with HIV.

The J gene is TRBJ1-4, the V gene TRBV6-6; D unclear. CDR3 length: 13 residues. The V and J ends lost 3 bases and 7 bases respectively, with 9 bases between them. Germline loops: CDR1 MNHNY, CDR2 SVGAGI (reference sequence). CDR3 DNA sequence: TGTGCCAGCAGTTATCGTGAGGGTGAAAAACTGTTTTTT. Translating it yields CASSYREGEKLFF.

The V gene is TRBV7-2, the J gene TRBJ2-6; the D is unclear. The length of the CDR3 is 14 residues. CDR1 and CDR2 (germline): SGHTA, FQGNSA. Trimming removed 1 base from V and 2 bases from J, with 3 bases in between. As DNA, the CDR3 is TGTGCCAGCAGCTTAGTCCCTGGGGCCAACGTCCTGACTTTC. This codes for CASSLVPGANVLTF.

This clone showed up just once. The V and J genes are TRBV2 and TRBJ1-2; weak D call: TRBD1 (6 bases). The V end was cut by 0 bases, the J end by 2 bases, with 10 bases between. This CDR3 spans 15 amino acids. Per germline, CDR1 SNHLY and CDR2 FYNNEI. For the CDR3, the DNA is TGTGCCAGCAGTGAAGCGCGACAGGCGAACTATGGCTACACCTTC. It yields the protein CASSEARQANYGYTF.

The genes are TRBV6-8 and TRBJ1-1; D is ambiguous. Trimming shortened V by 4 bases and J by 4 bases, and 16 bases separated the two germline ends. The CDR3 sequence is 15 residues long. In germline, CDR1 is MNHGY, CDR2 SAAAGT. The CDR3, as DNA: TGTGCCAGCAGTTCAAAAGGAAGGTTGGGCACTGAAGCTTTCTTT. Its protein product is CASSSKGRLGTEAFF.

The J gene is TRBJ2-1, the V gene TRBV5-8; 7 nucleotides align to TRBD2. With 3 bases clipped from V and 0 bases from J, the junction kept 3 bases outside the gene matches. Looked up from germline, CDR1 is SGHTS and CDR2 is YDEGEE. This CDR3 comprises 15 residues. The CDR3 DNA is TGTGCCAGCAGCTCTGGGGGGGGCTCCTACAATGAGCAGTTCTTC. Translation: CASSSGGGSYNEQFF.

V usage is TRBV5-1 and J usage is TRBJ2-7, with 7 nucleotides matching TRBD1. Germline loops: CDR1 SGHRS, CDR2 YFSETQ. The CDR3 consists of 14 residues. V trimming: 0 bases; J trimming: 2 bases; junction bases outside the gene matches: 2. CDR3 sequence (DNA): TGCGCCAGCAGCTTGGAGGGGGCCCCCTACGAGCAGTACTTC. Protein product: CASSLEGAPYEQYF.

This sequence joins TRBV7-2 and TRBJ2-3; D unclear. CDR1 is SGHTA and CDR2 is FQGNSA in the germline V gene. This CDR3 is built from 15 residues. V lost 1 base and J 5 bases, leaving 13 bases between the germline ends. CDR3 DNA: TGTGCCAGCAGCTTAGGGGATCGGGCGTTAGATACGCAGTATTTT. Encoded protein: CASSLGDRALDTQYF.

This chain joins TRBV30 and TRBJ2-1, with a tentative D call TRBD2 (6 bases). CDR1 is GTSNPN and CDR2 is SVGIG in the germline V gene (reference sequence). The CDR3 extends over 12 amino acids. The V and J ends lost 8 bases and 7 bases respectively, with 15 bases between them. The CDR3, as DNA: TGTGCCCTTCGGGACTCGCGGAATGAGCAGTTCTTC. Translating it yields CALRDSRNEQFF.

This chain connects TRBV28 to TRBJ2-1; D ambiguous. V was pared by 2 bases and J by 7 bases, with 15 bases between. The germline gives CDR1 MDHEN, CDR2 SYDVKM. This CDR3 has 15 amino acids. The CDR3 loop is CASSLPARGFNEQFF. The CDR3 coding sequence is TGTGCCAGCAGTTTACCGGCGCGAGGTTTTAATGAGCAGTTCTTC.

J is TRBJ1-5 and V is TRBV6-5; D gene unclear. CDR1 is MNHEY, CDR2 SVGAGI, per germline. V lost 6 bases to trimming and J lost 3 bases, with 15 bases between them. CDR3 length: 15 residues. The CDR3 coding sequence is TGTGCCAGCAGGATTGATCGGGGTGACAATCAGCCCCAGCATTTT. Translating gives CASRIDRGDNQPQHF.

This clone occurred a few times. This chain connects TRBV14 to TRBJ2-2; D may be TRBD1 (6 bases). Trimming took 4 bases from V and 2 from J, leaving 17 bases between them. CDR1 is SGHDN and CDR2 is FVKESK in the germline V gene. The CDR3 runs to 17 residues. CDR3 in DNA: TGTGCCAGCAGCCCATCCTCGGGACAACTAAACACCGGGGAGCTGTTTTTT. Amino acid sequence: CASSPSSGQLNTGELFF. Looking up the rest from reference TRBV14 and TRBJ2-2 gives the full variable domain: EAGVTQFPSHSVIEKGQTVTLRCDPISGHDNLYWYRRVMGKEIKFLLHFVKESKQDESGMPNNRFLAERTGGTYSTLKVQPAELEDSGVYFCASSPSSGQLNTGELFFGEGSRLTVL.

The CDR3 loop reads CASSVQGGGSYEQYF. DNA of the CDR3: TGTGCCAGCAGCGTACAGGGCGGGGGTTCCTACGAGCAGTACTTC. The chain couples TRBV7-3 to TRBJ2-7, with D perhaps matching TRBD2 (7 bases). Germline V CDR1 and CDR2: SGHTA, FQGTGA. The CDR3 consists of 15 residues. V lost 5 bases to trimming and J lost 1 base, with 15 bases between them.

This chain uses TRBV5-1 with TRBJ1-1; 7 positions match TRBD1. CDR1 SGHRS and CDR2 YFSETQ come from the germline V gene. V dropped 1 base and J dropped 7; count of bases not matched to a gene: 10. This CDR3 comprises 15 residues. The CDR3 spells CASSLRTGVSDEAFF. CDR3 nucleotide sequence: TGCGCCAGCAGCTTGAGAACAGGGGTTTCAGATGAAGCTTTCTTT.

This clone was detected once. The rearrangement uses TRBV5-4 and TRBJ2-5, with 9 bases that match TRBD2. This CDR3 has 16 amino acids. Losses at the gene ends were 1 base for V and 1 base for J; bases not matched to a gene: 5. Germline lookup yields CDR1 SGHNT and CDR2 YYREEE (reference sequence). CDR3 amino acids: CASSLFGGRGQETQYF. CDR3 in DNA: TGTGCCAGCAGCTTGTTTGGCGGGAGGGGCCAAGAGACCCAGTACTTC.

V is TRBV6-5 and J is TRBJ2-7; tentatively, D is TRBD2 (7 bases). Trimming pared 10 bases from V and 6 bases from J, leaving 22 bases between. The V gene's germline CDR1 is MNHEY and CDR2 SVGAGI. The CDR3 contains 14 residues. The CDR3 DNA is TGTGCCACCAAGAGCCGTCAGGGGAGGGCCGAGCAGTACTTC. Its protein is CATKSRQGRAEQYF.

The V and J genes are TRBV11-1 and TRBJ2-7; D is perhaps TRBD1 (5 bases). This CDR3 has 13 residues. Trimming left V 5 bases short and J 3 bases short, with 11 bases between. Looked up from germline, CDR1 is SGHAT and CDR2 is FQDESV (reference sequence). The CDR3 region is CASSPRQIYEQYF. CDR3 DNA: TGTGCCAGCAGCCCCCGACAGATCTACGAGCAGTACTTC.

Here the CDR3 DNA reads TGTGCCAGCAGCTCCTCCCCGGGTCATAGCAATCAGCCCCAGCATTTT. Translation: CASSSSPGHSNQPQHF. The chain combines TRBV28 with TRBJ1-5; D is ambiguous. V was shortened by 6 bases and J by 0 bases, with 15 bases between the two germline ends. The CDR3 extends over 16 amino acids. Germline CDR1 MDHEN, CDR2 SYDVKM.

The chain is built from TRBV11-2 and TRBJ2-3; no definite D call. Trimming pared 4 bases from V and 2 bases from J, leaving 13 bases between. The CDR3 is 15 amino acids. Germline CDR1 is SGHAT and CDR2 is FQNNGV. This chain's CDR3 is CASSSWQTITDTQYF. The CDR3 region has the DNA TGTGCCAGCAGCTCGTGGCAGACGATCACAGATACGCAGTATTTT.

The chain employs TRBV28 and TRBJ2-1; D is perhaps TRBD1 (6 bases). CDR1 MDHEN and CDR2 SYDVKM come from the germline V gene. The V end lost 6 bases, the J end lost 9 bases, and 15 bases lay between the germline ends. This CDR3 contains 13 residues. The CDR3 coding sequence is TGTGCCAGCAGCCCCGGGACCAGGGGTGAGCAGTTCTTC. This encodes CASSPGTRGEQFF. Full variable domain (missing parts from reference TRBV28 and TRBJ2-1): DVKVTQSSRYLVKRTGEKVFLECVQDMDHENMFWYRQDPGLGLRLIYFSYDVKMKEKGDIPEGYSVSREKKERFSLILESASTNQTSMYLCASSPGTRGEQFFGPGTRLTVL.

V and J are TRBV30 and TRBJ2-2; the D gene is possibly TRBD2 (5 bases). Germline V CDR1 and CDR2: GTSNPN, SVGIG (reference sequence). The CDR3 runs to 15 residues. The germline V and J ends were trimmed by 3 bases and 4 bases, with 15 bases remaining between them. For the CDR3, the DNA is TGTGCCTGGAGCGTGGGAGTGCCGGGCACCGGGGAGCTGTTTTTT. This gives the protein CAWSVGVPGTGELFF.